The T cell receptor (beta chain) described here comes from a study of molecular identifiers for immune sequencing clone quantification. This clonotype was detected a few times. TCRdb processed the PCR reads anew with MiXCR; each CDR3 protein has one entry. This sample yields a few hundred thousand distinct CDR3 sequences, of which 24% are seen a single time; approximately 0.74% belongs to the top ten. Sorted cell numbers of about 20,000 to 1,000,000, with 10%, 30% or 50% RNA, served as input for naive CD8 libraries. Researchers sorted naive CD8 T cells as cells that were CD8+CD4-CCR7+CD45RA+. Germline CDR1 reads SGHDT; CDR2 reads YYEEEE. This CDR3 is 14 amino acids long. Trimming cost V 4 bases and J 7 bases, with 18 bases left between them.

This chain uses TRBV5-6 with TRBJ2-7, with a tentative D call TRBD1 (6 bases). Input material: naive CD8+ T cells from blood, with Jurkat cell RNA spiked in. The sample's subset: FACS-sorted CD8+CD4-CCR7+CD45RA+ naive T cells. The TCR sequence derives from a human donor in good health. Some libraries in this study had Jurkat cell RNA spiked in. CDR3 DNA sequence: TGTGCCAGCAGCCCCGAGAGGGGGTACCAGGAGCAGTACTTC. Protein sequence: CASSPERGYQEQYF.